This T cell receptor beta chain emerged from a study of cytomegalovirus exposure and HLA in healthy donors. Overall study results and limits: As immune exposure information, only CMV serostatus was available.

Each of the donors was a healthy bone marrow donor. This clone was counted at least ten times. As yet, its antigen is unknown. Primers for the PCR totalled 60 Vbeta and 13 Jbeta. Profiled with immunoSEQ multiplex PCR; TCRdb holds only in-frame clones, not every one. The data contain approximately 160,000 clones, approximately 80% of them singletons. This CDR3 has 16 residues. Germline lookup yields CDR1 MNHEY and CDR2 SMNVEV (reference sequence). V dropped 0 bases and J dropped 0 bases, with 12 bases sitting between them. The chain carries TRBV27 and TRBJ2-7; D call uncertain. Sequencing was done on a sample of PBMCs. The origin of this receptor is a woman between 40 and 55 years old in good health and CMV-seropositive. In nucleotides, the CDR3 is TGTGCCAGCAGTTTATCATCCAGGTCCGGCTCCTACGAGCAGTACTTC. Translation gives CASSLSSRSGSYEQYF.